This TCR beta chain was identified during a study of human T cells and chemical hapten exposure. Treatment indicated: therapeutic diphenylcyclopropenone sensitization with weekly scalp DPC. The CDR3 has 14 residues. V lost 2 bases, J lost 3 bases, and 8 bases lay in between. Germline CDR1 is SGHRS and CDR2 is YFSETQ. Note on this clonotype: As yet, its antigen is unknown.

Points from the study as a whole: Controls had significantly fewer large CDR3 similarity clusters than were formed by expanded TCRs.

What the library attached to individual cDNA molecules were unique molecular identifiers. Per the study methods: Individual samples carried between about 23,224 and 750,000 TCRs, with roughly 95,000 as the median. TCRdb used MiXCR to reprocess the reads, holding one entry per CDR3 protein. V and J calls and clone size were set by TCRdb, not the authors. The table includes some 600 distinct CDR3 sequences, around 98% detected once. The source of this sequence is an adult with alopecia areata. Some clones in this sample may be carry-over from other donors' samples. This table probably holds off-target reads from a library built for another chain. The sequencing here drew on whole blood, taken before DPC sensitization or 2, 6, or about 24 weeks after (not recorded which). The chain recombines TRBV5-1 with TRBJ2-2; D possibly corresponds to TRBD1 (6 bases). This chain's CDR3 is CASSLRTDTGELFF. The CDR3 coding sequence is TGCGCCAGCAGCTTAAGGACAGACACCGGGGAGCTGTTTTTT.